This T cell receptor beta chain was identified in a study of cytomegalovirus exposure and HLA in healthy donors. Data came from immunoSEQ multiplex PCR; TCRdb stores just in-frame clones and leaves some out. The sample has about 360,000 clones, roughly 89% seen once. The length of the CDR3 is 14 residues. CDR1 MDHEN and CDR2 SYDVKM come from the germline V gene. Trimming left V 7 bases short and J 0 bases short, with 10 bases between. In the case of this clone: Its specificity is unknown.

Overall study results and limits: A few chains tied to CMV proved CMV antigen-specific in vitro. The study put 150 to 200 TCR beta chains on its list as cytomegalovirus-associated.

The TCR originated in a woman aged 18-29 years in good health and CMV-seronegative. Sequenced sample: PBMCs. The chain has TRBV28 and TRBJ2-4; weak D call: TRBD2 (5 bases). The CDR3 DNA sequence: TGTGCCAGCACGGCCGGGGTAGCCAAAAACATTCAGTACTTC. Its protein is CASTAGVAKNIQYF. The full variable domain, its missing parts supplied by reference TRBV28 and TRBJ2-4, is DVKVTQSSRYLVKRTGEKVFLECVQDMDHENMFWYRQDPGLGLRLIYFSYDVKMKEKGDIPEGYSVSREKKERFSLILESASTNQTSMYLCASTAGVAKNIQYFGAGTRLSVL.